This T cell receptor (beta chain) is drawn from a study of T cell clonotyping in hematopoietic cell transplantation. Study outcomes and limitations: Recipient TCR diversity dropped after transplant; expanded clonotypes rose from day 30 to 180. Without cell sorting, CD4 versus CD8 contributions remain unresolved.

Here immunoSEQ multiplex PCR was the method, and the copy in TCRdb shows in-frame clones only, minus some. Here the sample spans 16,000 or so clones, approximately 60% being singletons. The V end lost 3 bases, the J end lost 7 bases, and 13 bases lay between the germline ends. In germline, CDR1 is LGHNA, CDR2 YSLEER. CDR3 length equals 14 residues. Comment on this clone: Its target is not known.

Samples: about 28 days before transplant, then days 30, 100 and 180 after. V is TRBV4-3 and J is TRBJ2-1, with D possibly TRBD1 on 6 matching bases. This TCR was sampled from a male patient aged 45-59 years who had an allogeneic stem cell transplant from an unrelated donor, so T cells may come from the graft donor. Some clones in this sample may be carry-over from other donors' samples. The starting material was PBMCs, obtained 30 days after allogeneic stem cell transplant. CDR3: CASSQGAGRNEQFF. The CDR3 nucleotides are TGCGCCAGCAGCCAGGGGGCAGGGAGAAATGAGCAGTTCTTC.